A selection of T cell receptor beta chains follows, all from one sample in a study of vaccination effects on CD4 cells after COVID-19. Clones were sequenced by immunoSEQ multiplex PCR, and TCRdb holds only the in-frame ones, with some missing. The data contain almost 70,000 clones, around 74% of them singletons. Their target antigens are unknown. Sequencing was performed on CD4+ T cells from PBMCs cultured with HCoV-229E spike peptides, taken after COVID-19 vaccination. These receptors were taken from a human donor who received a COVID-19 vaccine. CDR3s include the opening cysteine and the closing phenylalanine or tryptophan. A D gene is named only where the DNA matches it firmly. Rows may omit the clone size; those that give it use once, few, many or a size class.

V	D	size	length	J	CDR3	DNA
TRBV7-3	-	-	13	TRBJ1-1	CASSQNMNTEAFF	TGTGCCAGCAGCCAGAACATGAACACTGAAGCTTTCTTT
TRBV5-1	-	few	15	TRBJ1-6	CASSPLRSYNSPLHF	TGCGCCAGCAGCCCCCTTCGGTCCTATAATTCACCCCTCCACTTT
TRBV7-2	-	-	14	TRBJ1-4	CASSYLGMGEKLFF	TGTGCCAGCAGCTACCTCGGGATGGGTGAAAAACTGTTTTTT
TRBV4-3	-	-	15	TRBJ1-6	CASSQNQGADSPLHF	TGCGCCAGCAGCCAAAATCAGGGTGCGGATTCACCCCTCCACTTT
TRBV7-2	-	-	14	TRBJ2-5	CASSQGGGLETQYF	TGTGCCAGCAGCCAGGGAGGGGGCTTGGAGACCCAGTACTTC
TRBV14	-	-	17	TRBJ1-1	CASSQDRVGSWDTEAFF	TGTGCCAGCAGCCAAGATAGGGTGGGGTCGTGGGACACTGAAGCTTTCTTT
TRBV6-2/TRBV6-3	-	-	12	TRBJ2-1	CASSPRNNEQFF	TGTGCCAGCAGTCCGCGGAACAATGAGCAGTTCTTC
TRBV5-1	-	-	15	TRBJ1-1	CASRLPQGPGTEAFF	TGCGCCAGCAGATTGCCTCAGGGTCCGGGCACTGAAGCTTTCTTT
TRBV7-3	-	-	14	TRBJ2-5	CASSLAGHGETQYF	TGTGCCAGCAGCTTGGCAGGACACGGGGAGACCCAGTACTTC
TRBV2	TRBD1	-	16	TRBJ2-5	CASKRDRGGIDETQYF	TGTGCCAGCAAGCGGGACAGGGGCGGAATAGATGAGACCCAGTACTTC
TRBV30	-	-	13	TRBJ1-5	CAWSGQSNQPQHF	TGTGCCTGGAGTGGGCAGAGCAATCAGCCCCAGCATTTT
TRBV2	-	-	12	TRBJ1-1	CASSDRLTEAFF	TGTGCCAGCAGTGACCGTTTAACTGAAGCTTTCTTT
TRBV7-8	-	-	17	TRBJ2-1	CASSLSQSASGYNEQFF	TGTGCCAGCAGCTTATCCCAATCGGCCAGCGGCTACAATGAGCAGTTCTTC
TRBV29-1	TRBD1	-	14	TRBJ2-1	CSSCLGGSYNEQFF	TGCAGCAGTTGTTTAGGGGGCAGCTACAATGAGCAGTTCTTC
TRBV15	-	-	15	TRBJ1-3	CATSRSRGSENTIYF	TGTGCCACCAGCAGATCCAGGGGTTCTGAAAACACCATATATTTT
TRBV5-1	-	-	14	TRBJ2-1	CASRFELNGNEQFF	TGCGCCAGCAGGTTTGAACTGAACGGCAATGAGCAGTTCTTC
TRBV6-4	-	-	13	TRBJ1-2	CATKRGPNYGYTF	TGTGCCACGAAGCGGGGGCCTAACTATGGCTACACCTTC
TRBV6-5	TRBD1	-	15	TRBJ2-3	CASRSTGGNTDTQYF	TGTGCCAGCAGAAGTACAGGGGGCAACACAGATACGCAGTATTTT
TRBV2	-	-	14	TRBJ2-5	CASILGGQQETQYF	-
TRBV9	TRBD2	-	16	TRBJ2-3	CASSARLAGATDTQYF	TGTGCCAGCAGCGCGCGACTAGCGGGGGCCACAGATACGCAGTATTTT
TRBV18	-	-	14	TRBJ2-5	CASSPERNQETQYF	TGTGCCAGCTCACCTGAGCGGAACCAAGAGACCCAGTACTTC
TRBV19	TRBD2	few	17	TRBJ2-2	CASSIRTSAINTGELFF	TGTGCCAGTAGTATCCGGACTAGCGCTATAAACACCGGGGAGCTGTTTTTT
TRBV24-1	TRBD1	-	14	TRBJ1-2	CATSDTRQGAGYTF	TGTGCCACCAGTGATACCAGACAGGGGGCTGGCTACACCTTC
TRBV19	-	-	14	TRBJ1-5	CASGRSSFNQPQHF	TGTGCCAGTGGTCGGTCGTCTTTCAATCAGCCCCAGCATTTT
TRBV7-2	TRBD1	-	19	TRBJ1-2	CASSRPGQGSNAGNYGYTF	TGTGCCAGCAGCAGACCGGGACAGGGGTCTAATGCGGGAAACTATGGCTACACCTTC
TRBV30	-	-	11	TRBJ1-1	CAWRGRGEAFF	TGTGCCTGGAGGGGGAGGGGGGAAGCTTTCTTT
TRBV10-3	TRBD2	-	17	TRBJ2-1	CAISERSGGGSYNEQFF	TGTGCCATCAGTGAGCGTAGCGGGGGGGGCTCCTACAATGAGCAGTTCTTC
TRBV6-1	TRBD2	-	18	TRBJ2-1	CASSEDGSSGGLYNEQFF	TGTGCCAGCAGTGAAGACGGTTCTAGCGGGGGGCTTTACAATGAGCAGTTCTTC
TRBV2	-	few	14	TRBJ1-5	CASSAGQGNQPQHF	TGTGCCAGCAGTGCCGGCCAGGGCAATCAGCCCCAGCATTTT
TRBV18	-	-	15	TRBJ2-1	CASSPPGSSYNEQFF	TGTGCCAGCTCACCCCCGGGGAGCTCCTACAATGAGCAGTTCTTC
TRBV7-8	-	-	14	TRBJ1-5	CASSAAGYNQPQHF	TGTGCCAGCAGTGCCGCGGGTTACAATCAGCCCCAGCATTTT
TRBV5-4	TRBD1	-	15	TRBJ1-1	CASSGTRQGHTEAFF	TGTGCCAGCAGCGGAACCCGACAGGGTCACACTGAAGCTTTCTTT
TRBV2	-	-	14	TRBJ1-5	CASSDSDRNQPQHF	TGTGCCAGCAGTGACTCAGACAGGAATCAGCCCCAGCATTTT
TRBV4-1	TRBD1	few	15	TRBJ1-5	CASSQAQGVGQPQHF	TGCGCCAGCAGCCAAGCACAGGGGGTTGGGCAGCCCCAGCATTTT
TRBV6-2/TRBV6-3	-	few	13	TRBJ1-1	CASSYGTNTEAFF	TGTGCCAGCAGTTACGGGACGAACACTGAAGCTTTCTTT
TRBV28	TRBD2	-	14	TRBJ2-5	CASSPRGGEETQYF	TGTGCCAGCTCACCTCGCGGGGGGGAAGAGACCCAGTACTTC
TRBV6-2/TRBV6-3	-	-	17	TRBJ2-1	CASSYYGGGNALNEQFF	TGTGCCAGCAGTTATTACGGCGGGGGCAATGCTCTCAATGAGCAGTTCTTC
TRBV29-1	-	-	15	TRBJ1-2	CSVPMGAQPFYGYTF	TGCAGCGTTCCCATGGGGGCGCAACCCTTTTATGGCTACACCTTC
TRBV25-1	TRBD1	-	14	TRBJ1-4	CASSLRGGSEKLFF	TGTGCCAGCAGTCTCAGGGGGGGAAGTGAAAAACTGTTTTTT
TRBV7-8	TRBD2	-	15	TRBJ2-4	CASSRDSAGKNIQYF	TGTGCCAGCAGCCGAGATTCAGCGGGGAAGAACATTCAGTACTTC
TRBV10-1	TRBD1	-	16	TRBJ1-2	CASSEPRTGGNYGYTF	TGCGCCAGCAGTGAGCCCCGGACAGGGGGGAACTATGGCTACACCTTC
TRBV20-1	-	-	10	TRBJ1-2	CSARDEGYTF	TGCAGTGCTAGAGATGAGGGCTACACCTTC
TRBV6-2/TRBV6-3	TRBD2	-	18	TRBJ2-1	CASSHSSFASGDRGEQFF	TGTGCCAGCAGCCATTCCTCCTTCGCGAGCGGGGACCGCGGTGAGCAGTTCTTC
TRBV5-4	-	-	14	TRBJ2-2	CASSLDSASGELFF	TGTGCCAGCAGCCTGGACAGTGCCAGCGGGGAGCTGTTTTTT